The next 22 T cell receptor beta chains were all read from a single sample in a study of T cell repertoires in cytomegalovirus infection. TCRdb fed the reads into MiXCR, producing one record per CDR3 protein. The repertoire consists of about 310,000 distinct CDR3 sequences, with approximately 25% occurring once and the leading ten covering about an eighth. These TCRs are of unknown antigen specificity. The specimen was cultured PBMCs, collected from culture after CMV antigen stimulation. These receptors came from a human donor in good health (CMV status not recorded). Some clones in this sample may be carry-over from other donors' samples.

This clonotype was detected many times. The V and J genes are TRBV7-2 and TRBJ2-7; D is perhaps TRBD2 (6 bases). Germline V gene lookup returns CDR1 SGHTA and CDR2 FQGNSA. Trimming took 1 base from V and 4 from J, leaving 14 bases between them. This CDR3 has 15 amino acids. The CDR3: CASSLGTSSGYEQYF. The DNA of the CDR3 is TGTGCCAGCAGCTTAGGAACCTCCAGCGGGTACGAGCAGTACTTC.

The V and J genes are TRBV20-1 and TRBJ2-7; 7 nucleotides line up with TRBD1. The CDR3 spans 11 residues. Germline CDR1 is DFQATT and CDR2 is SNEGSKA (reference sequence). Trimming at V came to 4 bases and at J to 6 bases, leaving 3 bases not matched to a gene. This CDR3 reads CSAIQGLEQYF. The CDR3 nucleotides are TGCAGTGCTATACAGGGGCTCGAGCAGTACTTC.

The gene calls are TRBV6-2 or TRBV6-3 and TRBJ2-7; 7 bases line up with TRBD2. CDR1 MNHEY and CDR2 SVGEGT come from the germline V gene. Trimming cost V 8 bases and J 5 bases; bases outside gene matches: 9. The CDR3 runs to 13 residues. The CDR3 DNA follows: TGTGCCAGCCAGGCGGGAGCCCCTGACGAGCAGTACTTC. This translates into CASQAGAPDEQYF.

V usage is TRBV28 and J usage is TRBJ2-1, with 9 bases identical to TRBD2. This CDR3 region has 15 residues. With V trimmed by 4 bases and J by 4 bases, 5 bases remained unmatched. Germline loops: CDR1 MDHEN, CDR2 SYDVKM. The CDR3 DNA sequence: TGTGCCAGCAGTTGGGCGGGGGGGTATTACAATGAGCAGTTCTTC. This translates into CASSWAGGYYNEQFF.

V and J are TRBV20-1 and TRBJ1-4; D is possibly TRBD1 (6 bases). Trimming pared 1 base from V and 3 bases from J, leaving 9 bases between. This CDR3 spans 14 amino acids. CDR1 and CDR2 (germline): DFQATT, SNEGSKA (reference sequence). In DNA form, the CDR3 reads TGCAGTGCTAGAGGGGCAGGGGCTAATGAAAAACTGTTTTTT. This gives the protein CSARGAGANEKLFF.

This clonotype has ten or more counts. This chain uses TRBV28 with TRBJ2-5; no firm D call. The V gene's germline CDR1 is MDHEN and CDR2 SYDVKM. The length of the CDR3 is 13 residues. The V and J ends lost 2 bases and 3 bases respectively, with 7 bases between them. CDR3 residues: CASSLPQKETQYF. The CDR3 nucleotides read TGTGCCAGCAGTTTACCCCAGAAAGAGACCCAGTACTTC.

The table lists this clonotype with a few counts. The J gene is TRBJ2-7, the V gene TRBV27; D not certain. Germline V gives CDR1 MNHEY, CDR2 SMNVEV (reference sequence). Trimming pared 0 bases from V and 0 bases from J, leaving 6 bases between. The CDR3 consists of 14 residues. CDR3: CASSLSQSSYEQYF. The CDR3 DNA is TGTGCCAGCAGTTTATCCCAGAGCTCCTACGAGCAGTACTTC.

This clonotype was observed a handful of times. CDR3 protein: CASSDPDYPYNEQFF. As DNA, the CDR3 is TGTGCCAGCAGTGACCCGGACTACCCCTACAATGAGCAGTTCTTC. V and J are TRBV25-1 and TRBJ2-1, with a weak D call TRBD2 (6 bases). Trimming left V 3 bases short and J 2 bases short, with 11 bases between. There are 15 residues in the CDR3. The germline gives CDR1 MGHDK, CDR2 SYGVNS.

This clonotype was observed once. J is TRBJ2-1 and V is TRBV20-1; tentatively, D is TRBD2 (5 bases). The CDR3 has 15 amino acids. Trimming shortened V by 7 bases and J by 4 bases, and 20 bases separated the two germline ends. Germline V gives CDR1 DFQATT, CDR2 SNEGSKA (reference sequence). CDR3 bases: TGCAGTGGGCAAGAGGCGGGCCTGGGGTACAATGAGCAGTTCTTC. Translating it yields CSGQEAGLGYNEQFF.

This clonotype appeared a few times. CDR3 bases: TGTGCCAGCTCGAGGTGGGGACAGGGAACCGGGGCCAACGTCCTGACTTTC. Translating gives CASSRWGQGTGANVLTF. The chain joins TRBV6-2 or TRBV6-3 to TRBJ2-6; 9 bases align to TRBD1. Germline V lookup: CDR1 MNHEY, CDR2 SVGEGT. The CDR3 spans 17 residues. The ends lost 8 bases at V and 4 bases at J; junction bases unmatched: 12.

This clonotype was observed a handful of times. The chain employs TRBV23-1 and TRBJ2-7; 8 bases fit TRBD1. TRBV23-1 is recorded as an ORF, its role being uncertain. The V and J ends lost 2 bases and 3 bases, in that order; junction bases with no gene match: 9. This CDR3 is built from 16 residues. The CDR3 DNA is TGCGCCAGCAGTCAAATTAATTGGACAGGGTGCTACGAGCAGTACTTC. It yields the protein CASSQINWTGCYEQYF.

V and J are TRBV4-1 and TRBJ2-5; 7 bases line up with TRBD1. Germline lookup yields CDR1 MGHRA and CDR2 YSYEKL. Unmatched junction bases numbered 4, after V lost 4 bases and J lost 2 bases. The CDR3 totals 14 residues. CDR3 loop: CASSLSTGQETQYF. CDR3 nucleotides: TGCGCCAGCAGCCTGTCGACAGGGCAAGAGACCCAGTACTTC.

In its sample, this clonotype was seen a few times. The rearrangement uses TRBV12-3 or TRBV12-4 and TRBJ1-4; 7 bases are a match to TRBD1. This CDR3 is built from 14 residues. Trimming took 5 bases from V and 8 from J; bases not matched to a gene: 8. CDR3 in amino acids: CASSRQGSDEKLFF. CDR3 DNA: TGTGCCAGCAGTAGACAGGGTTCGGACGAAAAACTGTTTTTT.

CDR3 in DNA: TGTGCCAGCAGTGCCGATACCGGGGAGCTGTTTTTT. Amino acid sequence: CASSADTGELFF. The gene calls are TRBV6-8 and TRBJ2-2; D ambiguous. Germline-derived CDR1 and CDR2 are MNHGY and SAAAGT. This CDR3 spans 12 amino acids. The V end lost 5 bases, the J end lost 5 bases, and 6 bases lay between the germline ends.

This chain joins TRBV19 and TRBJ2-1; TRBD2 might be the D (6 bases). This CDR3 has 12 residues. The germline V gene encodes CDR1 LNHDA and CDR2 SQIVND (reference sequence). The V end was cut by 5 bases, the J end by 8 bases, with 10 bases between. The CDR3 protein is CASSLKRDEQFF. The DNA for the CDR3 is TGTGCCAGTAGTTTAAAGCGGGATGAGCAGTTCTTC.

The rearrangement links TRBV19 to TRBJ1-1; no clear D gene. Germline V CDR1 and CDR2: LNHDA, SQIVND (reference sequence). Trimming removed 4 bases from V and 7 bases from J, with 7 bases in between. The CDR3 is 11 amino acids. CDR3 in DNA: TGTGCCAGTAGTAATTTTTTTGAAGCTTTCTTT. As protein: CASSNFFEAFF. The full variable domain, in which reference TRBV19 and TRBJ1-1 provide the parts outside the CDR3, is DGGITQSPKYLFRKEGQNVTLSCEQNLNHDAMYWYRQDPGQGLRLIYYSQIVNDFQKGDIAEGYSVSREKKESFPLTVTSAQKNPTAFYLCASSNFFEAFFGQGTRLTVV.

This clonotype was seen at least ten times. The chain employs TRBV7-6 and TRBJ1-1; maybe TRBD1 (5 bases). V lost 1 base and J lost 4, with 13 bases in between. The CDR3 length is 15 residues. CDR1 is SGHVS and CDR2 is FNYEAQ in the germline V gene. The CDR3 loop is CASSLVAGGGTEAFF. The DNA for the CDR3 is TGTGCCAGCAGCTTAGTTGCTGGCGGGGGCACTGAAGCTTTCTTT.

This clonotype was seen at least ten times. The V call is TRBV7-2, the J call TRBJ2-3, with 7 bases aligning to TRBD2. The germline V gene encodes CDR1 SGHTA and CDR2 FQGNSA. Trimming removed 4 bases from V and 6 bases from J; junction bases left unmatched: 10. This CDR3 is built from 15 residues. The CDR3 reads CASSSTAGSGDTQYF. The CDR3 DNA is TGTGCCAGCAGCTCCACAGCGGGGAGCGGGGATACGCAGTATTTT.

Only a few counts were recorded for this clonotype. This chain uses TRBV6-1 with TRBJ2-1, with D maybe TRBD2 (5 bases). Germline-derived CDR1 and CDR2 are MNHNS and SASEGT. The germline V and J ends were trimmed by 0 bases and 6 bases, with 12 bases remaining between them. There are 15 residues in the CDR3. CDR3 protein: CASSEAGRTLNEQFF. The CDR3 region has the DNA TGTGCCAGCAGTGAAGCCGGTCGGACTCTCAATGAGCAGTTCTTC.

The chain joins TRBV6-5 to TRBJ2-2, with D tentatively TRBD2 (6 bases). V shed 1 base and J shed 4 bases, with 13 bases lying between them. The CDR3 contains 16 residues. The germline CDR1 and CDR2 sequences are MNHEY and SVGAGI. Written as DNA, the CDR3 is TGTGCCAGCAGTTACTTGAGCGGGCCAGGCACCGGGGAGCTGTTTTTT. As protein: CASSYLSGPGTGELFF.

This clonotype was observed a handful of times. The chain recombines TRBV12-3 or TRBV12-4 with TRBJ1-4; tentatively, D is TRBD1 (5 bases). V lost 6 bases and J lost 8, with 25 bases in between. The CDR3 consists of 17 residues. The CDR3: CASSRAQGSGSREKLFF. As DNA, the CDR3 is TGTGCCAGCAGCCGGGCCCAGGGTAGTGGGTCGCGGGAAAAACTGTTTTTT.

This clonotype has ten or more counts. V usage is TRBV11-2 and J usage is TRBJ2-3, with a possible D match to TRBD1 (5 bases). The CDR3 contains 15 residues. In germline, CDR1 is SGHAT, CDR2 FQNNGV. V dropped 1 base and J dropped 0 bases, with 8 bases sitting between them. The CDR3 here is CASSLGGGSTDTQYF. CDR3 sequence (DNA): TGTGCCAGCAGCTTAGGGGGCGGTAGCACAGATACGCAGTATTTT.